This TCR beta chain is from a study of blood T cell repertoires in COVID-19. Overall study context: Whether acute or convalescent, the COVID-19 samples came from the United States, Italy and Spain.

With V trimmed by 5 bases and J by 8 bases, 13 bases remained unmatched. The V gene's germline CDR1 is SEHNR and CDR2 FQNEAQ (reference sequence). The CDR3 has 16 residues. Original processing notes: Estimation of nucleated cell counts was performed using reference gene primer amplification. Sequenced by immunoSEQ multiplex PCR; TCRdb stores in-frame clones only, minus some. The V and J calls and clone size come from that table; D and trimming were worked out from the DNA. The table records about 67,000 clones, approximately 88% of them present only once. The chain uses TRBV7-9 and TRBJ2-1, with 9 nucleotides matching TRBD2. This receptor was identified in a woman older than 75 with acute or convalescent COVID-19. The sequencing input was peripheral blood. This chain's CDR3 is CASSPRGRGGRYEQFF. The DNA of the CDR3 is TGTGCCAGCAGCCCAAGAGGGCGGGGGGGCCGGTATGAGCAGTTCTTC.